One and the same sample provided the 30 T cell receptor beta chains below, sequenced in a study of T-cell memory formation after mild COVID-19. In TCRdb, the 5' RACE reads were re-called with MiXCR into one record per CDR3 protein. Among around 440,000 distinct CDR3 sequences, about 18% were seen once, and the ten largest hold roughly an eighth. The sequenced material came from PBMCs or a T cell subset sorted from them (not recorded which). The receptors were sampled from an adult woman who had mild COVID-19 (a few samples of this study predate the infection). Cell type and time point are not known.

The chain employs TRBV6-4 and TRBJ1-5, with D possibly TRBD1 on 5 matching bases. The V gene's germline CDR1 is MRHNA and CDR2 SNTAGT. The CDR3 length is 15 residues. The ends were cut back, 6 bases at V and 2 bases at J, with 14 bases in the middle. CDR3 sequence reads: CASSPGASGNQPQHF. As DNA, the CDR3 is TGTGCCAGCAGCCCCGGGGCCTCCGGCAATCAGCCCCAGCATTTT.

This clonotype has just a few counts. The rearrangement links TRBV7-6 to TRBJ2-4, with 10 bases identical to TRBD1. Per the germline V gene, CDR1 is SGHVS and CDR2 is FNYEAQ. The CDR3 runs to 18 residues. The V gene end was trimmed by 5 bases and the J gene end by 0 bases; junction bases not matched to a gene: 10. The chain's CDR3 is CASSQLIGTGEAKNIQYF. For the CDR3, the DNA is TGTGCCAGCAGCCAATTGATCGGGACAGGGGAAGCCAAAAACATTCAGTACTTC.

The CDR3 DNA sequence: TGTGCCAGCAGGGGGGGGCTAGAAGAGACCCAGTACTTC. Protein: CASRGGLEETQYF. The rearrangement uses TRBV11-2 and TRBJ2-5, with a possible D match to TRBD2 (7 bases). Deletions cut 6 bases from V and 3 bases from J, with 11 bases between. The germline CDR1 and CDR2 sequences are SGHAT and FQNNGV. CDR3 length: 13 amino acids.

The genes are TRBV5-1 and TRBJ2-5; unclear D gene. Trimming cost V 4 bases and J 5 bases, with 18 bases left between them. This CDR3 region has 15 residues. Germline lookup yields CDR1 SGHRS and CDR2 YFSETQ. DNA for the CDR3: TGCGCCAGCAGCCCGGCCAAGGGCGCCCGGGAGACCCAGTACTTC. Its translation is CASSPAKGARETQYF. The full variable domain, completed using reference TRBV5-1 and TRBJ2-5, is KAGVTQTPRYLIKTRGQQVTLSCSPISGHRSVSWYQQTPGQGLQFLFEYFSETQRNKGNFPGRFSGRQFSNSRSEMNVSTLELGDSALYLCASSPAKGARETQYFGPGTRLLVL.

This clonotype has more than one count but fewer than ten. This chain connects TRBV12-3 or TRBV12-4 to TRBJ2-7; 7 bases line up with TRBD1. Unmatched junction bases numbered 1, after V lost 5 bases and J lost 3 bases. This CDR3 has 12 residues. The CDR3 DNA is TGTGCCAGCAGTAACAGGGGCTACGAGCAGTACTTC. It yields the protein CASSNRGYEQYF.

This chain uses TRBV29-1 with TRBJ2-1; TRBD1 matches at 7 bases. The CDR3 sequence is 13 residues long. The germline V gene encodes CDR1 SQVTM and CDR2 ANQGSEA. The ends lost 7 bases at V and 7 bases at J; junction bases unmatched: 10. The CDR3 DNA follows: TGCAGCGGATCAAGACAGGGCGGGAATGAGCAGTTCTTC. Protein product: CSGSRQGGNEQFF.

This clonotype was observed a handful of times. This chain connects TRBV18 to TRBJ2-5, with TRBD1 identical over 7 bases. This CDR3 has 14 residues. V shed 3 bases and J 4 bases; nucleotides not matched to a gene: 5. CDR1 and CDR2 (germline): KGHSH, LQKENI. The CDR3 region has the DNA TGTGCCAGCTCACCCCCGACAGGGAGAGAGACCCAGTACTTC. It encodes CASSPPTGRETQYF.

This clonotype was counted a few times. CDR3 sequence: CASSVGTEVSTDTQYF. CDR3 bases: TGTGCCAGCAGCGTTGGAACGGAGGTTAGCACAGATACGCAGTATTTT. This chain links TRBV9 with TRBJ2-3; a possible D gene is TRBD2 (5 bases). Germline values: CDR1 SGDLS, CDR2 YYNGEE. CDR3 length: 16 residues. V was pared by 2 bases and J by 0 bases, with 13 bases between.

V usage is TRBV9 and J usage is TRBJ1-1; 8 bases align to TRBD1. The junction had 6 bases not matched to a gene; V was cut back by 4 bases and J by 1 base. The CDR3 length is 15 residues. Germline V gene data show CDR1 as SGDLS and CDR2 as YYNGEE. The CDR3 sequence is CASSSDRGTNTEAFF. The CDR3, as DNA: TGTGCCAGCAGCTCCGACAGGGGTACGAACACTGAAGCTTTCTTT.

The chain combines TRBV4-3 with TRBJ2-7; D is perhaps TRBD2 (5 bases). V was clipped by 4 bases and J by 4 bases, with 14 bases between them. CDR1 and CDR2 (germline): LGHNA, YSLEER. The CDR3 runs 14 residues. The CDR3 region is CASSRQDPGYEQYF. The CDR3 DNA is TGCGCCAGCAGCCGCCAAGACCCGGGGTACGAGCAGTACTTC.

V gene TRBV5-4 combines with J gene TRBJ2-3; D may be TRBD1 or TRBD2 (7 bases each). The germline V gene has CDR1 SGHNT and CDR2 YYREEE (reference sequence). V dropped 5 bases and J dropped 2 bases, with 15 bases sitting between them. This CDR3 is built from 15 residues. The CDR3 loop is CASRVQGRVTDTQYF. The DNA of the CDR3 is TGTGCCAGCAGGGTACAGGGGAGGGTCACAGATACGCAGTATTTT.

In its sample, this clonotype was seen a few times. Written as DNA, the CDR3 is TGTGCCAGCAGCTCTACAGGGGCCGGGGACACTGAAGCTTTCTTT. This translates into CASSSTGAGDTEAFF. The chain carries TRBV5-4 and TRBJ1-1; TRBD1 matches 7 bases. The germline gives CDR1 SGHNT, CDR2 YYREEE (reference sequence). Trimming at V came to 3 bases and at J to 3 bases, leaving 8 bases not matched to a gene. The CDR3 length is 15 residues.

This clonotype was seen a handful of times. V and J are TRBV6-1 and TRBJ1-1; D gene uncertain. The CDR3 is 14 amino acids. V was trimmed by 1 base and J by 0 bases, leaving 6 bases between them. CDR1 is MNHNS, CDR2 SASEGT, per germline. The CDR3 region is CASSEDTVNTEAFF. CDR3 coding DNA: TGTGCCAGCAGTGAAGATACAGTGAACACTGAAGCTTTCTTT.

The chain recombines TRBV12-3 or TRBV12-4 with TRBJ2-7; 7 bases align to TRBD1. The V and J ends lost 5 bases and 4 bases, in that order; junction bases with no gene match: 5. The CDR3 is made up of 13 amino acids. Here the CDR3 reads CASSPTGFYEQYF. The CDR3 bases are TGTGCCAGCAGTCCGACAGGGTTTTACGAGCAGTACTTC.

This clonotype was seen a handful of times. The chain carries TRBV4-1 and TRBJ1-4, with TRBD1 as a possible D gene (6 bases). Trimming stripped 2 bases from V and 0 bases from J, with 19 bases between. Per germline, CDR1 MGHRA and CDR2 YSYEKL. This CDR3 spans 19 amino acids. The CDR3, as DNA: TGCGCCAGCAGCCAACTTTACAGGGTCGAGGGGGCAACTAATGAAAAACTGTTTTTT. It codes for CASSQLYRVEGATNEKLFF.

The chain is built from TRBV5-1 and TRBJ2-3; 12 positions agree with TRBD2. Germline lookup yields CDR1 SGHRS and CDR2 YFSETQ. The V gene end was trimmed by 4 bases and the J gene end by 5 bases; junction bases not matched to a gene: 17. The CDR3 has 19 residues. The CDR3 DNA sequence: TGCGCCAGCAGCCATCTACCGAGAGCTAGCGGGGGGGCTAGAGATACGCAGTATTTT. It is translated as CASSHLPRASGGARDTQYF.

CDR3 coding DNA: TGTGCCACCAGCAGAGTCGGGAAGGGTTTGCTAGCGTCGCAGTATTTT. Translation: CATSRVGKGLLASQYF. This chain links TRBV15 with TRBJ2-3; a possible D gene is TRBD2 (6 bases). V was trimmed by 1 base and J by 10 bases, leaving 21 bases between them. From germline, CDR1 is LNHNV and CDR2 YYDKDF (reference sequence). The CDR3 has 16 amino acids.

The rearrangement joins TRBV12-3 or TRBV12-4 to TRBJ2-1; 12 positions agree with TRBD2. The CDR3 spans 17 residues. Trimming removed 5 bases from V and 9 bases from J; junction bases left unmatched: 14. The CDR3 here is CASSEGWLAGGWSEQFF. CDR3 bases: TGTGCCAGCAGTGAGGGATGGCTAGCGGGAGGGTGGAGTGAGCAGTTCTTC.

The table lists this clonotype with a few counts. The J gene is TRBJ2-2, the V gene TRBV5-1; either TRBD1 or TRBD2 may fit D (5 bases each). CDR3 size: 15 residues. The germline V gene has CDR1 SGHRS and CDR2 YFSETQ. Between the trimmed V and J ends, which lost 1 base and 5 bases, there was a span of 12 bases. The CDR3 protein is CASSLFAGTTGELFF. For the CDR3, the DNA is TGCGCCAGCAGCTTGTTTGCAGGGACGACCGGGGAGCTGTTTTTT.

This clonotype appeared a few times. The chain employs TRBV3-1 and TRBJ2-1; TRBD2 agrees at 7 bases. The V segment lost 3 bases and the J segment 7 bases; nucleotides outside the gene matches: 9. CDR3 size: 15 residues. Looked up from germline, CDR1 is LGHDT and CDR2 is YNNKEL (reference sequence). CDR3 in amino acids: CASSQTPGLSNEQFF. DNA for the CDR3: TGTGCCAGCAGCCAGACGCCGGGACTATCGAATGAGCAGTTCTTC.

This clonotype occurred a few times. The gene calls are TRBV18 and TRBJ1-1; D is possibly TRBD1 (6 bases). From germline, CDR1 is KGHSH and CDR2 LQKENI. The CDR3 contains 15 residues. V lost 2 bases and J 0 bases, leaving 10 bases between the germline ends. The CDR3 spells CASSPGRGLNTEAFF. The CDR3 nucleotides are TGTGCCAGCTCACCAGGCAGGGGCCTGAACACTGAAGCTTTCTTT.

The rearrangement links TRBV29-1 to TRBJ2-1; TRBD2 is a possible D gene (5 bases). Germline-derived CDR1 and CDR2 are SQVTM and ANQGSEA. With 6 bases removed from V and 4 bases from J, the gap between germline ends came to 19 bases. The CDR3 contains 15 residues. The CDR3 nucleotides are TGCAGCGTCCTAGGTCTGGGCCGGGGTTACAATGAGCAGTTCTTC. This translates into CSVLGLGRGYNEQFF.

This clonotype was seen at least ten times. This chain joins TRBV27 and TRBJ1-2; D unclear. CDR3 size: 15 residues. CDR1 and CDR2 (germline): MNHEY, SMNVEV (reference sequence). Trimming stripped 6 bases from V and 4 bases from J, with 18 bases between. CDR3 loop: CASSSRGEAGYGYTF. The CDR3 coding sequence is TGTGCCAGCAGCTCTCGGGGTGAGGCTGGCTATGGCTACACCTTC.

The chain couples TRBV5-1 to TRBJ2-3; 9 bases line up with TRBD2. Germline assignment: CDR1 SGHRS and CDR2 YFSETQ. The CDR3 runs to 17 residues. With V trimmed by 4 bases and J by 0 bases, 9 bases remained unmatched. The CDR3: CASSATLAGTSTDTQYF. DNA of the CDR3: TGCGCCAGCAGCGCAACCCTAGCGGGGACTAGCACAGATACGCAGTATTTT.

The sample holds a few counts of this clonotype. The V call is TRBV3-1, the J call TRBJ2-2, with D possibly matching TRBD1 (6 bases). Germline loops: CDR1 LGHDT, CDR2 YNNKEL (reference sequence). This CDR3 comprises 15 residues. V was pared by 5 bases and J by 5 bases, with 15 bases between. The CDR3 protein is CASSSALTGTGELFF. The CDR3, as DNA: TGTGCCAGCAGCAGCGCCTTAACAGGGACCGGGGAGCTGTTTTTT.

The chain links TRBV5-4 to TRBJ2-1, with 8 bases matching TRBD2. This CDR3 has 16 amino acids. J gave up 3 bases and V 0 bases, and 5 bases lay outside the gene matches. Germline CDR1 and CDR2: SGHNT and YYREEE (reference sequence). CDR3 residues: CASSLESSGGYNEQFF. In nucleotides, the CDR3 is TGTGCCAGCAGCTTGGAATCAAGCGGGGGCTACAATGAGCAGTTCTTC.

This clonotype was picked up many times. The J gene is TRBJ1-1, the V gene TRBV5-1; the D gene is possibly TRBD1 (5 bases). In germline, CDR1 is SGHRS, CDR2 YFSETQ. There are 15 residues in the CDR3. V lost 5 bases, J lost 4 bases, and 18 bases lay in between. Here the CDR3 reads CASRGEPGTATEAFF. The CDR3 coding sequence is TGCGCCAGCAGAGGAGAACCGGGGACGGCCACTGAAGCTTTCTTT.

This clonotype was picked up a small number of times. The J gene is TRBJ2-7, the V gene TRBV12-3 or TRBV12-4, with D possibly TRBD1 on 6 matching bases. The V end lost 5 bases, the J end lost 6 bases, and 11 bases lay between the germline ends. The CDR3 sequence is 12 residues long. The CDR3 bases are TGTGCCAGCAGTATTGACAGGCGCGAGCAGTACTTC. Its protein product is CASSIDRREQYF.

The V and J genes are TRBV2 and TRBJ2-1; 10 bases map to TRBD1. Germline lookup yields CDR1 SNHLY and CDR2 FYNNEI. Trimming at V came to 7 bases and at J to 9 bases, leaving 6 bases not matched to a gene. This CDR3 has 13 residues. The CDR3 coding sequence is TGTGCCAGCAAAAGGGACAGGGGATTTGAGCAGTTCTTC. This sequence encodes CASKRDRGFEQFF.

The V call is TRBV20-1, the J call TRBJ2-1; 14 nucleotides align to TRBD2. Germline V lookup: CDR1 DFQATT, CDR2 SNEGSKA (reference sequence). With V trimmed by 0 bases and J by 2 bases, 12 bases remained unmatched. The CDR3 runs 20 residues. The DNA for the CDR3 is TGCAGTGCTAGAGATTTTTCGGGGACTAGCGGGAGTATGACCTACAATGAGCAGTTCTTC. Translation: CSARDFSGTSGSMTYNEQFF.